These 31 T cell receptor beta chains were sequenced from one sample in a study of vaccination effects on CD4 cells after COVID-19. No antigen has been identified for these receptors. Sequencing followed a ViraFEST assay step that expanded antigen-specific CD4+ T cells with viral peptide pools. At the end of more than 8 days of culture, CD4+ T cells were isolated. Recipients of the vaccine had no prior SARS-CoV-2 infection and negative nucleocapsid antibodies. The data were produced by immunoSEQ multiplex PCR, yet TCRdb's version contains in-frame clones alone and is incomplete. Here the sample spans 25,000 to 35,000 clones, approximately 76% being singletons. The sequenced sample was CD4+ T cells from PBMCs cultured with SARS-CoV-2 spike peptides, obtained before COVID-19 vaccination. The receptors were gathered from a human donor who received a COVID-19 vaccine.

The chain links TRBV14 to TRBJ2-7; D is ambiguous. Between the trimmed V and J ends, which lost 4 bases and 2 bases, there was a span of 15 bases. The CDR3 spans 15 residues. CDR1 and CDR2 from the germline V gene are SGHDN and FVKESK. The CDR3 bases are TGTGCCAGCAGCCCCATGGATTGGTACGCCTACGAGCAGTACTTC. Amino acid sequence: CASSPMDWYAYEQYF.

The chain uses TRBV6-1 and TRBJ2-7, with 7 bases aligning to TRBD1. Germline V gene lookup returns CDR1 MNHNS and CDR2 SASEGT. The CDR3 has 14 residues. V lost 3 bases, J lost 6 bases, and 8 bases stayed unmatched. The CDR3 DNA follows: TGTGCCAGCAGTGATCGGCAGGGGGTGGTCGAGCAGTACTTC. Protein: CASSDRQGVVEQYF.

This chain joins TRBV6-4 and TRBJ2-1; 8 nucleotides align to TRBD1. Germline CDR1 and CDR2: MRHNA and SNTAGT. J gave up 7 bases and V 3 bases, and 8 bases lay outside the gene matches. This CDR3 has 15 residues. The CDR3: CASSDGQGNSNEQFF. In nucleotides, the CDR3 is TGTGCCAGCAGTGATGGACAGGGAAACTCTAATGAGCAGTTCTTC.

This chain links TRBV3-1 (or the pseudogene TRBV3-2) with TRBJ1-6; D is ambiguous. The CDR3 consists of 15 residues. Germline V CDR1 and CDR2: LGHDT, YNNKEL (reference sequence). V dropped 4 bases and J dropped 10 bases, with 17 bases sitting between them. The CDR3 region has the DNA TGTGCCAGCAGCCTAGGAGGTGCCAGGCCGTCACCCCTCCACTTT. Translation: CASSLGGARPSPLHF.

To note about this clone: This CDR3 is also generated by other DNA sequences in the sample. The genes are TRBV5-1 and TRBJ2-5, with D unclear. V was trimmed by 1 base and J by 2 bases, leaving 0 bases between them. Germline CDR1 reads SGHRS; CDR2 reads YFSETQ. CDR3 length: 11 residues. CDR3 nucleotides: TGCGCCAGCAGCTTGCAAGAGACCCAGTACTTC. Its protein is CASSLQETQYF.

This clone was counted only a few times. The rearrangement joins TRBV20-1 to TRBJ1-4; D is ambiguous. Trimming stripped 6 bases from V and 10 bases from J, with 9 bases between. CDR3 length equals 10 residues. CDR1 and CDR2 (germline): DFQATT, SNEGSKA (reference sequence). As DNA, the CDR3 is TGCAGTGCCCCAGGCCCAAAACTGTTTTTT. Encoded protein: CSAPGPKLFF.

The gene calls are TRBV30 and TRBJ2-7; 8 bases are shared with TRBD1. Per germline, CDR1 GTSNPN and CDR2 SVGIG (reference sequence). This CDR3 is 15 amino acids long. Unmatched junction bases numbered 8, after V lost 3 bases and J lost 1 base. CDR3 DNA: TGTGCCTGGAGAAGCCTGGACAGGGCATCCTACGAGCAGTACTTC. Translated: CAWRSLDRASYEQYF.

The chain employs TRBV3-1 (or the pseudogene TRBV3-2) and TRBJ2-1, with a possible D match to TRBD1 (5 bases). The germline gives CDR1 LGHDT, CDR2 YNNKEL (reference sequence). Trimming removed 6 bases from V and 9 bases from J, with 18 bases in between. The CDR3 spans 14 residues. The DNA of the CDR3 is TGTGCCAGCAGTCAGGGCAGTTTTTTTACTGAGCAGTTCTTC. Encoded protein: CASSQGSFFTEQFF.

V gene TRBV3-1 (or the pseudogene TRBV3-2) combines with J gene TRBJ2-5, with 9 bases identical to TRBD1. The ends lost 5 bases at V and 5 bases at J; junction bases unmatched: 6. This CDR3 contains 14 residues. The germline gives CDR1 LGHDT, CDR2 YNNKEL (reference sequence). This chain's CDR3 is CASSWDRETETQYF. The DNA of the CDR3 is TGTGCCAGCAGCTGGGACAGGGAGACGGAGACCCAGTACTTC.

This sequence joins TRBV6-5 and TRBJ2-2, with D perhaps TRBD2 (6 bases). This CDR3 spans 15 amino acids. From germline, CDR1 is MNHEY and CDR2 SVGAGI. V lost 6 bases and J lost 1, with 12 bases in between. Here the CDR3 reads CASRRTRENTGELFF. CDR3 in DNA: TGTGCCAGCAGACGAACGCGGGAGAACACCGGGGAGCTGTTTTTT.

CDR3 loop: CASSLELTGYGYTF. The CDR3 region has the DNA TGCGCCAGCAGCTTGGAATTAACAGGCTATGGCTACACCTTC. The V call is TRBV5-1, the J call TRBJ1-2; possibly TRBD1 for D (5 bases). V gave up 0 bases and J gave up 4 bases, with 10 bases separating them. The V gene's germline CDR1 is SGHRS and CDR2 YFSETQ. The CDR3 consists of 14 residues.

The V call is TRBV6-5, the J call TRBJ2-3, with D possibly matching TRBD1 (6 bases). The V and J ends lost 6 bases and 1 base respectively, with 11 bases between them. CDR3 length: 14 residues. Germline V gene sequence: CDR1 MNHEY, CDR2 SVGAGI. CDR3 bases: TGTGCCAGCAGCTGGGCAGGGGGCACAGATACGCAGTATTTT. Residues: CASSWAGGTDTQYF.

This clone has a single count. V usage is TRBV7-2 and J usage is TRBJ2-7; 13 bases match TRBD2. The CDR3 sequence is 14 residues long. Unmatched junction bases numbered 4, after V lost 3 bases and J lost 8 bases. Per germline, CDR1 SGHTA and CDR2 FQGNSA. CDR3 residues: CASSFGLAGDKQYF. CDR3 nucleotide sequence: TGTGCCAGCAGCTTTGGACTAGCGGGAGATAAGCAGTACTTC.

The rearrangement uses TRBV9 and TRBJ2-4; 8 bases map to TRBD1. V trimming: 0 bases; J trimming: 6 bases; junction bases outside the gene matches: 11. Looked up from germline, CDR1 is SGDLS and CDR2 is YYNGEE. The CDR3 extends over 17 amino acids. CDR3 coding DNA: TGTGCCAGCAGCGTAGGGGGGGTGGGTACAGGGGGAAACATTCAGTACTTC. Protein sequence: CASSVGGVGTGGNIQYF.

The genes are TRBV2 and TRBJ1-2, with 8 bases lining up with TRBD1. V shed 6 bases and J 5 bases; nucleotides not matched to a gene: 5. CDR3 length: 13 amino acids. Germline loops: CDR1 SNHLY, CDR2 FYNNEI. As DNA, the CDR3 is TGTGCCAGCAGCGAGGACAGGGATTATGGCTACACCTTC. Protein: CASSEDRDYGYTF.

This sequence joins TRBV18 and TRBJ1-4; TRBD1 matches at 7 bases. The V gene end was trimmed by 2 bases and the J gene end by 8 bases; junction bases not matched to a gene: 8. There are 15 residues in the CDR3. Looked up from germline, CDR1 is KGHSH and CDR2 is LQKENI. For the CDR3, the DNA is TGTGCCAGCTCACCAATGACAGGGATTTACGAAAAACTGTTTTTT. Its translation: CASSPMTGIYEKLFF.

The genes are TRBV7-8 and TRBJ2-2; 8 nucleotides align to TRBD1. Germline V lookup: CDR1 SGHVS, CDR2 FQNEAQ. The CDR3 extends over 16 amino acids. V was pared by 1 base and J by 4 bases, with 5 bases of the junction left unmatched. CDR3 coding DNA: TGTGCCAGCAGCTTAGTGCCGACAGGGGTCACCGGGGAGCTGTTTTTT. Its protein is CASSLVPTGVTGELFF.

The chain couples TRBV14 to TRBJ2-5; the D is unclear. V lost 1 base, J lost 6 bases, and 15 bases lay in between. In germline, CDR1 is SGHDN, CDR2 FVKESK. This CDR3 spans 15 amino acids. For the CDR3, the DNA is TGTGCCAGCAGCCAAGGGTTCTTTCCGATAAAGACCCAGTACTTC. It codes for CASSQGFFPIKTQYF.

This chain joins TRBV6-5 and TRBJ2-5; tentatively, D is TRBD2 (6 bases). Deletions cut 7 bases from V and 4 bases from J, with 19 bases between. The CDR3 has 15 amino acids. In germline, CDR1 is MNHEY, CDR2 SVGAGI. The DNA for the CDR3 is TGTGCCAGCACAAAAGATAGGGACTTAACAGAGACCCAGTACTTC. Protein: CASTKDRDLTETQYF.

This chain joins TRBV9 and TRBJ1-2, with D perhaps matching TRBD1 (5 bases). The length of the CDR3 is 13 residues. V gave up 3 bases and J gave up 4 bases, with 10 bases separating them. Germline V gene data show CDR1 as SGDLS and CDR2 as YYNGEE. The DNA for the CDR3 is TGTGCCAGCAGCGCAGGGTCATCCTATGGCTACACCTTC. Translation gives CASSAGSSYGYTF.

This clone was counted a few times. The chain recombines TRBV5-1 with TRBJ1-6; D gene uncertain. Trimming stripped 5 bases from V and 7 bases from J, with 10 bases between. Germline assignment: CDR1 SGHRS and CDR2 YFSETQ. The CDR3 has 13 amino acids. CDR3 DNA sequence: TGCGCCAGCAGTAAGGACTACAATTCACCCCTCCACTTT. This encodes CASSKDYNSPLHF. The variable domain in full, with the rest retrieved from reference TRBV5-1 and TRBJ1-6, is KAGVTQTPRYLIKTRGQQVTLSCSPISGHRSVSWYQQTPGQGLQFLFEYFSETQRNKGNFPGRFSGRQFSNSRSEMNVSTLELGDSALYLCASSKDYNSPLHFGNGTRLTVT.

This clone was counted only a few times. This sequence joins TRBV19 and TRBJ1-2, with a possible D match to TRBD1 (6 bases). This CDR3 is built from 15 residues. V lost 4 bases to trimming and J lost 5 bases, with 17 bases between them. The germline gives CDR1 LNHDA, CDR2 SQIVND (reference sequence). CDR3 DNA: TGTGCCAGTAGTACGGGGGCTGGGGGGCTTTATGGCTACACCTTC. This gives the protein CASSTGAGGLYGYTF.

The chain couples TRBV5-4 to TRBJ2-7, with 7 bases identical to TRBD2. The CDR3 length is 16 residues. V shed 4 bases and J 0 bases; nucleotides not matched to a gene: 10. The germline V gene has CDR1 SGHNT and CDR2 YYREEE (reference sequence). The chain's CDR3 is CASSPGLAGVSYEQYF. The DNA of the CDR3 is TGTGCCAGCAGCCCCGGTTTGGCGGGAGTCTCCTACGAGCAGTACTTC.

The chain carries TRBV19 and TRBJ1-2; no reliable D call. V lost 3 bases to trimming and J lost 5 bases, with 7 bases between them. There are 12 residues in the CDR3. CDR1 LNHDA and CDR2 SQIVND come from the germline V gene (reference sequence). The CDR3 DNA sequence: TGTGCCAGTAGTATGAGGAGTTATGGCTACACCTTC. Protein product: CASSMRSYGYTF.

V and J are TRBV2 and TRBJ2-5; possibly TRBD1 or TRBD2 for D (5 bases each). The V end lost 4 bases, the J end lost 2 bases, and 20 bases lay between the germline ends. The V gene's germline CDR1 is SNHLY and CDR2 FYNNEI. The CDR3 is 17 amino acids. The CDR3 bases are TGTGCCAGCAGTGGGGGACCAAACAACCCCGTTCAAGAGACCCAGTACTTC. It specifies CASSGGPNNPVQETQYF.

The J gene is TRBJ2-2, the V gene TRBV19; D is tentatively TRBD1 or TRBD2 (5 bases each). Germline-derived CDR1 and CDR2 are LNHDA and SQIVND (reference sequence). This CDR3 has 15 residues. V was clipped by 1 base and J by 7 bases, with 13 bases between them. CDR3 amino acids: CASSIAWQGVGELFF. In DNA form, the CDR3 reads TGTGCCAGTAGTATAGCATGGCAGGGAGTCGGGGAGCTGTTTTTT.

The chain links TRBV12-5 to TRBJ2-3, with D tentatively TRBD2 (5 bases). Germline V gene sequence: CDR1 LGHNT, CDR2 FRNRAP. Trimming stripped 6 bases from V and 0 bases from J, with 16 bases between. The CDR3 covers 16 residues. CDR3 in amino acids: CASGPKRAHSTDTQYF. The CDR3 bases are TGTGCTAGTGGACCGAAGAGGGCCCATAGCACAGATACGCAGTATTTT.

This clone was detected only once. Here the CDR3 DNA reads TGTGCCAGCAGCTTAGAGGTGGGGGGTAGGGAGCCCCCCAATCAGCCCCAGCATTTT. Protein product: CASSLEVGGREPPNQPQHF. The chain recombines TRBV11-3 with TRBJ1-5, with a tentative D call TRBD1 (5 bases). This CDR3 is built from 19 residues. In germline, CDR1 is SGHNT, CDR2 YENEEA. V was pared by 0 bases and J by 3 bases, with 21 bases between. The full variable domain, completed using reference TRBV11-3 and TRBJ1-5, is EAGVVQSPRYKIIEKKQPVAFWCNPISGHNTLYWYLQNLGQGPELLIRYENEEAVDDSQLPKDRFSAERLKGVDSTLKIQPAELGDSAVYLCASSLEVGGREPPNQPQHFGDGTRLSIL.

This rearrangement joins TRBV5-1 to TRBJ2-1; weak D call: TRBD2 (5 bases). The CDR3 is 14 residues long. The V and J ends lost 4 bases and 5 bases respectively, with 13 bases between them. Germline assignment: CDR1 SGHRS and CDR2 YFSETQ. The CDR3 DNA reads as TGCGCCAGCAGCATCCCGGGGTTTGACAATGAGCAGTTCTTC. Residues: CASSIPGFDNEQFF.

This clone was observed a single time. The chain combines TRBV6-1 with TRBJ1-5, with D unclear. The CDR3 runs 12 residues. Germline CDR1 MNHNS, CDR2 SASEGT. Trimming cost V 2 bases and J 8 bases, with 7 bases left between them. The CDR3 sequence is CASSELGKPQHF. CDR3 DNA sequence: TGTGCCAGCAGTGAACTGGGGAAGCCCCAGCATTTT.

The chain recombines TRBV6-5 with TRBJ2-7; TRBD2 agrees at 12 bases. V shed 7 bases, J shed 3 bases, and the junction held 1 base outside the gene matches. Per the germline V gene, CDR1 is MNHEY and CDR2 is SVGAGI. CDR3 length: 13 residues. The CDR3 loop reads CASTGLAGYEQYF. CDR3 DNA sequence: TGTGCCAGCACGGGACTAGCGGGCTACGAGCAGTACTTC.